Below are 32 T cell receptor beta chains sequenced from a single sample in a study of vaccination and CD4 T cells after COVID-19. The Oncomine TCR Beta short-read assay was applied to DNA of cultured CD4+ T cells. TCRdb fed the PCR reads into MiXCR, producing one record per CDR3 protein. Of about 20,000 distinct CDR3 sequences in the sample, 40% to 50% were seen once. No antigens are known for them. Treatment given: approximately 9-day PBMC culture with coronavirus spike peptide pools or control peptides (ViraFEST assay). Sequencing used CD4+ T cells from blood, cultured in vitro. The receptors originated from a human donor who had recovered from COVID-19.

The V and J genes are TRBV5-6 and TRBJ1-2; D not certain. V was cut by 3 bases and J by 0 bases, with 15 bases left in between. This CDR3 has 16 amino acids. Germline CDR1 SGHDT, CDR2 YYEEEE. CDR3 protein: CASSSLMEIANYGYTF. The CDR3, as DNA: TGTGCCAGCAGCTCCCTTATGGAAATAGCTAACTATGGCTACACCTTC.

This chain links TRBV5-6 with TRBJ1-5; a weak D match, TRBD1 (5 bases). CDR3 length: 16 residues. V was clipped by 0 bases and J by 6 bases, with 16 bases between them. Germline values: CDR1 SGHDT, CDR2 YYEEEE. The CDR3 spells CASSLGGRLIVQPQHF. CDR3 in DNA: TGTGCCAGCAGCTTGGGGGGACGGCTGATCGTTCAGCCCCAGCATTTT.

This clonotype was seen more than once but under ten times. J is TRBJ2-4 and V is TRBV27; 8 bases align to TRBD1. The V gene end was trimmed by 2 bases and the J gene end by 3 bases; junction bases not matched to a gene: 9. The CDR3 totals 17 residues. Germline V CDR1 and CDR2: MNHEY, SMNVEV (reference sequence). CDR3: CASSLRGQGMGKNIQYF. CDR3 DNA sequence: TGTGCCAGCAGTTTAAGAGGACAGGGTATGGGCAAAAACATTCAGTACTTC.

This clonotype was recorded a few times. The chain couples TRBV19 to TRBJ2-1; a weak D match, TRBD2 (6 bases). The CDR3 is 13 amino acids. The V gene lost 5 bases and the J gene lost 4 bases, with 9 bases spanning the gap. Per germline, CDR1 LNHDA and CDR2 SQIVND (reference sequence). CDR3 sequence reads: CASSPRGYNEQFF. CDR3 coding DNA: TGTGCCAGTAGTCCCCGGGGGTACAATGAGCAGTTCTTC.

This clonotype was observed a handful of times. CDR3 sequence reads: CATLLSHQFTYGYTF. Written as DNA, the CDR3 is TGTGCCACTCTTTTATCCCATCAGTTCACCTATGGCTACACCTTC. The chain couples TRBV19 to TRBJ1-2; D gene ambiguous. CDR1 LNHDA and CDR2 SQIVND come from the germline V gene (reference sequence). The CDR3 is 15 amino acids. Between the trimmed V and J ends, which lost 10 bases and 4 bases, there was a span of 22 bases.

This clonotype was recorded a few times. This chain connects TRBV10-3 to TRBJ1-1; no firm D call. Trimming stripped 4 bases from V and 4 bases from J, with 10 bases between. CDR3 size: 13 residues. Germline-derived CDR1 and CDR2 are ENHRY and SYGVKD. CDR3 residues: CAISVKSGTEAFF. The CDR3 bases are TGTGCCATCAGTGTGAAAAGTGGCACTGAAGCTTTCTTT.

The chain joins TRBV7-6 to TRBJ1-1, with D unclear. The CDR3 has 14 residues. Germline CDR1 SGHVS, CDR2 FNYEAQ. Trimming stripped 1 base from V and 4 bases from J, with 10 bases between. The CDR3: CASSLGSGVTEAFF. CDR3 sequence (DNA): TGTGCCAGCAGCTTAGGGTCCGGGGTCACTGAAGCTTTCTTT. Filled out from reference TRBV7-6 and TRBJ1-1, the complete variable domain reads GAGVSQSPRYKVTKRGQDVALRCDPISGHVSLYWYRQALGQGPEFLTYFNYEAQQDKSGLPNDRFSAERPEGSISTLTIQRTEQRDSAMYRCASSLGSGVTEAFFGQGTRLTVV.

This chain uses TRBV2 with TRBJ1-6, with D perhaps TRBD1 (5 bases). Trimming left V 6 bases short and J 8 bases short, with 14 bases between. The CDR3 has 14 amino acids. In germline, CDR1 is SNHLY, CDR2 FYNNEI. This CDR3 is CASRSVAGYSPLHF. The CDR3 DNA reads TGTGCCAGCAGGAGTGTCGCAGGGTATTCACCCCTCCACTTT.

This clonotype was seen a few times. The chain combines TRBV7-3 with TRBJ2-2; no clear D. The germline V gene encodes CDR1 SGHTA and CDR2 FQGTGA. Trimming shortened V by 5 bases and J by 2 bases, and 3 bases separated the two germline ends. The CDR3 consists of 12 residues. CDR3 nucleotides: TGTGCCAGCAGCGGAAACACCGGGGAGCTGTTTTTT. Its translation: CASSGNTGELFF.

This rearrangement joins TRBV5-1 to TRBJ2-2; possibly TRBD2 for D (5 bases). V gave up 0 bases and J gave up 6 bases, with 9 bases separating them. Germline V lookup: CDR1 SGHRS, CDR2 YFSETQ. The CDR3 extends over 14 amino acids. The CDR3 protein is CASSLDPSSGELFF. Here the CDR3 DNA reads TGCGCCAGCAGCTTGGATCCTAGCTCCGGGGAGCTGTTTTTT.

This clonotype was seen a handful of times. The J gene is TRBJ1-2, the V gene TRBV28; 9 nucleotides match TRBD1. The CDR3 contains 15 residues. The germline CDR1 and CDR2 sequences are MDHEN and SYDVKM. Trimming removed 5 bases from V and 2 bases from J; junction bases left unmatched: 6. DNA for the CDR3: TGTGCCAGCAGTAGGGCCGGGACAGGGAACTATGGCTACACCTTC. Translated, it gives CASSRAGTGNYGYTF.

The V call is TRBV24-1, the J call TRBJ1-2; no clear D. V shed 4 bases and J shed 6 bases, with 23 bases lying between them. Per germline, CDR1 KGHDR and CDR2 SFDVKD. The CDR3 has 17 amino acids. CDR3 sequence: CATSDPSGRQPGDGYTF. The DNA of the CDR3 is TGTGCCACCAGTGACCCTTCTGGACGGCAGCCTGGAGATGGCTACACCTTC.

V usage is TRBV20-1 and J usage is TRBJ2-7; 9 nucleotides align to TRBD2. The CDR3 contains 15 residues. The J segment lost 6 bases and the V segment lost 4 bases, leaving 13 bases of the junction unmatched. Germline values: CDR1 DFQATT, CDR2 SNEGSKA (reference sequence). CDR3 sequence: CSAITGVAGVREQYF. The CDR3 nucleotides read TGCAGTGCTATAACAGGGGTAGCGGGAGTCCGCGAGCAGTACTTC.

This chain joins TRBV20-1 and TRBJ2-5; the D is unclear. Trimming took 3 bases from V and 4 from J, leaving 9 bases between them. Germline V CDR1 and CDR2: DFQATT, SNEGSKA (reference sequence). There are 12 residues in the CDR3. CDR3 sequence: CSASGSGETQYF. The CDR3 region has the DNA TGCAGTGCTAGCGGCTCGGGAGAGACCCAGTACTTC.

CDR3 bases: TGTGCCAGCAGTTTATTTGGAAGGGGACACGCGAGGAACACTGAAGCTTTCTTT. Translating it yields CASSLFGRGHARNTEAFF. The chain recombines TRBV28 with TRBJ1-1, with D maybe TRBD1 (6 bases). The CDR3 covers 18 residues. The ends were cut back, 1 base at V and 1 base at J, with 19 bases in the middle. CDR1 and CDR2 (germline): MDHEN, SYDVKM.

V gene TRBV20-1 combines with J gene TRBJ2-1; a possible D gene is TRBD1 (6 bases). Germline lookup yields CDR1 DFQATT and CDR2 SNEGSKA (reference sequence). The V and J ends lost 6 bases and 1 base respectively, with 13 bases between them. CDR3 length: 14 residues. CDR3 nucleotide sequence: TGCAGTGCACCGTACAGGGTGTCCTACAATGAGCAGTTCTTC. It is translated as CSAPYRVSYNEQFF.

This clonotype was seen a handful of times. The V and J genes are TRBV10-3 and TRBJ1-5; 7 bases map to TRBD1. The CDR3 is 13 amino acids. The ends lost 10 bases at V and 4 bases at J; junction bases unmatched: 7. Germline V gene data show CDR1 as ENHRY and CDR2 as SYGVKD. The CDR3 region has the DNA TGTGCCACCAGGACAGGCCTGAATCAGCCCCAGCATTTT. Encoded protein: CATRTGLNQPQHF.

CDR3 sequence reads: CASREGLAGAYEQYF. For the CDR3, the DNA is TGTGCCAGCAGGGAGGGACTAGCGGGAGCCTACGAGCAGTACTTC. V gene TRBV7-2 combines with J gene TRBJ2-7; the match to TRBD2 covers 14 bases. Trimming removed 6 bases from V and 2 bases from J; junction bases left unmatched: 3. The CDR3 is made up of 15 amino acids. CDR1 is SGHTA and CDR2 is FQGNSA in the germline V gene.

This clonotype showed up just a few times. The V and J genes are TRBV24-1 and TRBJ1-1, with D unresolved. The CDR3 consists of 14 residues. The V end was cut by 7 bases, the J end by 6 bases, with 17 bases between. CDR1 and CDR2 (germline): KGHDR, SFDVKD. The CDR3 nucleotides read TGTGCCACCAGGGTCAACAGTGAAGGTGCTGAAGCTTTCTTT. As protein: CATRVNSEGAEAFF.

The gene calls are TRBV30 and TRBJ2-4, with 8 bases aligning to TRBD1. V shed 8 bases, J shed 7 bases, and the junction held 28 bases outside the gene matches. The CDR3 contains 19 residues. The germline V gene encodes CDR1 GTSNPN and CDR2 SVGIG (reference sequence). The CDR3 coding sequence is TGTGCCGCTGGTGATATGGATAAAAGACAGGGGAACTTGGTGAACATTCAGTACTTC. The encoded protein is CAAGDMDKRQGNLVNIQYF. Full variable domain (remainder filled in from reference TRBV30 and TRBJ2-4): SQTIHQWPATLVQPVGSPLSLECTVEGTSNPNLYWYRQAAGRGLQLLFYSVGIGQISSEVPQNLSASRPQDRQFILSSKKLLLSDSGFYLCAAGDMDKRQGNLVNIQYFGAGTRLSVL.

This clonotype was picked up a small number of times. The chain has TRBV28 and TRBJ1-5, with D possibly TRBD1 on 6 matching bases. The V gene lost 6 bases and the J gene lost 4 bases, with 10 bases spanning the gap. Per the germline V gene, CDR1 is MDHEN and CDR2 is SYDVKM. This CDR3 contains 13 residues. The CDR3 nucleotides read TGTGCCAGCAGAGGGACAACGAATCAGCCCCAGCATTTT. This codes for CASRGTTNQPQHF.

The J gene is TRBJ2-1, the V gene TRBV19, with 12 bases lining up with TRBD1. J was trimmed by 6 bases and V by 5 bases; bases with no gene match: 20. Per germline, CDR1 LNHDA and CDR2 SQIVND (reference sequence). This CDR3 spans 20 amino acids. DNA of the CDR3: TGTGCCAGTAGTCGTGAGGGGACAGGGGGCAGCCGAGTAGTAGGCAATGAGCAGTTCTTC. Amino acid sequence: CASSREGTGGSRVVGNEQFF.

In this sample, this clonotype turned up a few times. The rearrangement links TRBV12-3 or TRBV12-4 to TRBJ2-1, with 8 bases fitting TRBD2. This CDR3 has 14 amino acids. Trimming took 3 bases from V and 7 from J; bases not matched to a gene: 5. The CDR3 reads CASSLGTSWNEQFF. CDR3 coding DNA: TGTGCCAGCAGTTTGGGGACTAGTTGGAATGAGCAGTTCTTC.

V gene TRBV25-1 combines with J gene TRBJ2-3, with D possibly matching TRBD1 (6 bases). The CDR3 spans 16 residues. Trimming took 5 bases from V and 2 from J, leaving 17 bases between them. Per the germline V gene, CDR1 is MGHDK and CDR2 is SYGVNS. The CDR3 reads CASSSGDPLTTDTQYF. In DNA form, the CDR3 reads TGTGCCAGCAGTTCAGGGGACCCGCTCACCACAGATACGCAGTATTTT.

By share, this clonotype ranks as large (0.1 to 1%). The chain employs TRBV4-3 and TRBJ2-1; tentatively, D is TRBD1 or TRBD2 (5 bases each). This CDR3 is 16 amino acids long. Between the trimmed V and J ends, which lost 3 bases and 4 bases, there was a span of 16 bases. The V gene's germline CDR1 is LGHNA and CDR2 YSLEER. The CDR3 bases are TGCGCCAGCAGCCACCTCGGGGCGGCCGCTTACAATGAGCAGTTCTTC. It specifies CASSHLGAAAYNEQFF.

The chain is built from TRBV21-1 and TRBJ1-6. TRBV21-1 has pseudogene status. The CDR3 length is 14 residues. The CDR3, as DNA: TGTGCCAGCAGCCCTACAGAAAGTAATTCACCCCTCCACTTT. It is translated as CASSPTESNSPLHF.

J is TRBJ2-5 and V is TRBV5-1; 11 bases match TRBD1. The CDR3 extends over 15 amino acids. CDR1 and CDR2 from the germline V gene are SGHRS and YFSETQ. V gave up 5 bases and J gave up 2 bases; unmatched junction bases: 5. As DNA, the CDR3 is TGCGCCAGCAGTTGGACAGGGGGCGGACAAGAGACCCAGTACTTC. Protein product: CASSWTGGGQETQYF.

V is TRBV28 and J is TRBJ1-3; no clear D gene. V was cut by 3 bases and J by 2 bases, with 11 bases left in between. This CDR3 spans 15 amino acids. Germline lookup yields CDR1 MDHEN and CDR2 SYDVKM. As DNA, the CDR3 is TGTGCCAGCAGTTTCAGGACTTTACCTGGAAACACCATATATTTT. As protein: CASSFRTLPGNTIYF.

The chain carries TRBV12-3 or TRBV12-4 and TRBJ1-1; tentative D call: TRBD1 (5 bases). This CDR3 contains 14 residues. V lost 3 bases to trimming and J lost 6 bases, with 14 bases between them. The CDR3 DNA follows: TGTGCCAGCAGTTTCAACAGGAGACTAGCTGAAGCTTTCTTT. This sequence encodes CASSFNRRLAEAFF.

Here the CDR3 DNA reads TGTGCCAGCACCTCTTTTGGAGGGGGGAGCTCCTATAATTCACCCCTCCACTTT. Its translation: CASTSFGGGSSYNSPLHF. The V gene is TRBV5-6, the J gene TRBJ1-6, with D perhaps TRBD1 (6 bases). The germline CDR1 and CDR2 sequences are SGHDT and YYEEEE. The V end lost 6 bases, the J end lost 0 bases, and 19 bases lay between the germline ends. There are 18 residues in the CDR3.

This clonotype was seen more than once but under ten times. This rearrangement joins TRBV11-3 to TRBJ2-3; D gene uncertain. Germline CDR1 reads SGHNT; CDR2 reads YENEEA. Trimming took 3 bases from V and 2 from J, leaving 6 bases between them. The CDR3 length is 13 residues. CDR3: CASSLGTTDTQYF. The DNA of the CDR3 is TGTGCCAGCAGCTTGGGAACCACAGATACGCAGTATTTT.

This chain joins TRBV5-5 and TRBJ2-5; no clear D gene. V was trimmed by 0 bases and J by 3 bases, leaving 6 bases between them. Germline assignment: CDR1 SGHKS and CDR2 YYEKEE (reference sequence). CDR3 length: 13 residues. The CDR3 sequence: CASSLDPEETQYF. In nucleotides, the CDR3 is TGTGCCAGCAGCTTGGACCCTGAAGAGACCCAGTACTTC.